This entry features one T cell receptor beta chain sequence. The data were obtained in a study of cytomegalovirus exposure and HLA in healthy donors. PCR involved 60 Vbeta and 13 Jbeta primers. The data were produced by immunoSEQ multiplex PCR, yet TCRdb's version contains in-frame clones alone and is incomplete. This table lists around 100,000 clones. Material for sequencing was PBMCs. The receptor's source is a man in his forties in good health and CMV-seropositive.

CDR3 nucleotides: TGTGCCAGCAGCTTAAGTAGTCTGAATGAAAAACTGTTTTTT. It codes for CASSLSSLNEKLFF. The rearrangement uses TRBV7-8 and TRBJ1-4, with D unresolved. Germline CDR1 reads SGHVS; CDR2 reads FQNEAQ. Deletions cut 2 bases from V and 5 bases from J, with 9 bases between. The CDR3 is 14 amino acids.